This record covers a single T cell receptor (beta chain). Its antigen remains unknown. Trimming pared 1 base from V and 6 bases from J, leaving 12 bases between. The CDR3 contains 14 residues. CDR1 is SGHAT and CDR2 is FQNNGV in the germline V gene. Measured with immunoSEQ multiplex PCR; TCRdb has only the in-frame clones, and not every one. The table records over 120,000 clones, about 90% of them present only once. The source of the sample is a study of T cell responses to AZD1222 COVID-19 vaccine. Study-wide points: Clonal diversity was possibly underestimated, and white British individuals and females predominated among donors.

Specimen: peripheral blood, collected on day 0 of AZD1222 vaccination. This TCR was sampled from an adult in good health. The V and J genes are TRBV11-2 and TRBJ1-2, with D possibly being TRBD1 (5 bases). The CDR3 nucleotides read TGTGCCAGCAGCTTAGGGGGCGGGGTGGATGGCTACACCTTC. Translated: CASSLGGGVDGYTF.